Below are 19 T cell receptor beta chains sequenced from a single sample in a study of identical twins. One entry per CDR3 protein results from TCRdb running MiXCR on the 5' RACE reads. This repertoire shows just over 450,000 distinct CDR3 sequences, 13% to 15% found once; its top ten account for around 0.48%. The same specimen was also included in a second study, on yellow fever vaccine responses in identical twins.

Sequencing was performed on CD4+ T cells sorted from blood. The receptor source for this set is a woman younger than 35 in good health.

The sample holds a few counts of this clonotype. This chain joins TRBV2 and TRBJ1-6; the D gene is possibly TRBD1 (5 bases). The CDR3 consists of 13 residues. V was trimmed by 5 bases and J by 7 bases, leaving 9 bases between them. The germline CDR1 and CDR2 sequences are SNHLY and FYNNEI. The CDR3 nucleotides are TGTGCCAGCAGTACCGAGGGGAATTCACCCCTCCACTTT. Translating gives CASSTEGNSPLHF. Variable domain in full (rest from reference TRBV2 and TRBJ1-6): EPEVTQTPSHQVTQMGQEVILRCVPISNHLYFYWYRQILGQKVEFLVSFYNNEISEKSEIFDDQFSVERPDGSNFTLKIRSTKLEDSAMYFCASSTEGNSPLHFGNGTRLTVT.

The V and J genes are TRBV21-1 and TRBJ2-7; TRBD1 is taken as the D call from the table, unchecked against the DNA. TRBV21-1 corresponds to a pseudogene. The CDR3 totals 14 residues. DNA of the CDR3: TGTGCCAGCAGCACCCCCGAGCGTTGCTACGAGCAGTACTTC. Its translation: CASSTPERCYEQYF.

This sequence joins TRBV4-3 and TRBJ1-2; TRBD1 might be the D (6 bases). Germline assignment: CDR1 LGHNA and CDR2 YSLEER. Trimming left V 4 bases short and J 2 bases short, with 14 bases between. CDR3 length: 15 amino acids. CDR3 bases: TGCGCCAGCAGCCGCCAGACAGGTTACAACTATGGCTACACCTTC. This encodes CASSRQTGYNYGYTF.

This rearrangement joins TRBV28 to TRBJ2-7; D is undetermined. The length of the CDR3 is 15 residues. CDR1 is MDHEN and CDR2 is SYDVKM in the germline V gene. Deletions cut 6 bases from V and 0 bases from J, with 15 bases between. CDR3 DNA sequence: TGTGCCAGCAGCCCCGTCATCGCACCCTCCTACGAGCAGTACTTC. Translated: CASSPVIAPSYEQYF.

The chain couples TRBV15 to TRBJ2-2, with D possibly being TRBD2 (5 bases). This CDR3 region has 17 residues. The ends were cut back, 0 bases at V and 6 bases at J, with 17 bases in the middle. Germline V gives CDR1 LNHNV, CDR2 YYDKDF (reference sequence). The CDR3 is CATSRDGITRYSGELFF. In nucleotides, the CDR3 is TGTGCCACCAGCAGAGATGGGATTACTAGATACTCCGGGGAGCTGTTTTTT.

In DNA, the CDR3 is TGTGCCAGCAGCCAGGATACGTACACCGGGGAGCTGTTTTTT. It encodes CASSQDTYTGELFF. The chain links TRBV4-2 to TRBJ2-2; D not resolved. Trimming stripped 3 bases from V and 3 bases from J, with 8 bases between. This CDR3 comprises 14 residues. The germline gives CDR1 LGHNA, CDR2 YNFKEQ.

At least ten counts were recorded for this clonotype. V and J are TRBV2 and TRBJ1-1; D remains unclear. Germline assignment: CDR1 SNHLY and CDR2 FYNNEI. V shed 3 bases and J shed 1 base, with 6 bases lying between them. The CDR3 covers 13 residues. The DNA for the CDR3 is TGTGCCAGCAGTGACGGAGGGAACACTGAAGCTTTCTTT. As protein: CASSDGGNTEAFF. Combining the CDR3 with reference TRBV2 and TRBJ1-1 gives the whole variable domain EPEVTQTPSHQVTQMGQEVILRCVPISNHLYFYWYRQILGQKVEFLVSFYNNEISEKSEIFDDQFSVERPDGSNFTLKIRSTKLEDSAMYFCASSDGGNTEAFFGQGTRLTVV.

J is TRBJ2-3 and V is TRBV15, with D unclear. Trimming stripped 0 bases from V and 4 bases from J, with 5 bases between. The CDR3 totals 13 residues. Germline lookup yields CDR1 LNHNV and CDR2 YYDKDF (reference sequence). CDR3 sequence reads: CATSRDVSDTQYF. The CDR3 DNA sequence: TGTGCCACCAGCAGAGATGTGTCAGATACGCAGTATTTT.

This clonotype has more than one count but fewer than ten. The chain employs TRBV12-3 or TRBV12-4 and TRBJ2-2; the D is unclear. The V end lost 5 bases, the J end lost 3 bases, and 10 bases lay between the germline ends. This CDR3 has 14 amino acids. In DNA form, the CDR3 reads TGTGCCAGCAGTAACGTAGACTACACCGGGGAGCTGTTTTTT. Amino acids: CASSNVDYTGELFF.

This clonotype came up many times. The chain combines TRBV7-3 with TRBJ2-5; 7 bases are shared with TRBD1. Trimming removed 5 bases from V and 1 base from J; junction bases left unmatched: 4. Germline V gives CDR1 SGHTA, CDR2 FQGTGA. The CDR3 contains 14 residues. CDR3: CASSRTGSQETQYF. CDR3 sequence (DNA): TGTGCCAGCAGCAGGACAGGTTCCCAAGAGACCCAGTACTTC.

This sequence joins TRBV4-3 and TRBJ2-7; TRBD1 agrees at 7 bases. Per germline, CDR1 LGHNA and CDR2 YSLEER. The CDR3 consists of 15 residues. Trimming cost V 0 bases and J 0 bases; bases outside gene matches: 2. The CDR3 reads CASSQDWDSSYEQYF. CDR3 coding DNA: TGCGCCAGCAGCCAAGACTGGGACAGCTCCTACGAGCAGTACTTC.

V usage is TRBV27 and J usage is TRBJ1-6; tentatively, D is TRBD1 (5 bases). This CDR3 has 15 amino acids. Trimming removed 5 bases from V and 9 bases from J, with 17 bases in between. Germline V gives CDR1 MNHEY, CDR2 SMNVEV (reference sequence). CDR3 loop: CASSISGPDSSPLHF. The CDR3 region has the DNA TGTGCCAGCAGTATTTCGGGACCAGACAGTTCACCCCTCCACTTT.

The V gene is TRBV10-3, the J gene TRBJ2-3, with D unresolved. Germline V gives CDR1 ENHRY, CDR2 SYGVKD. V dropped 10 bases and J dropped 3 bases, with 20 bases sitting between them. This CDR3 comprises 15 residues. As DNA, the CDR3 is TGTGCCACCACTCTAAAACAGACGAGAACAGATACGCAGTATTTT. It is translated as CATTLKQTRTDTQYF.

This clonotype was observed a few times. The genes are TRBV28 and TRBJ2-3; tentative D call: TRBD2 (6 bases). Germline-derived CDR1 and CDR2 are MDHEN and SYDVKM. The CDR3 covers 12 residues. V lost 9 bases and J 1 base, leaving 8 bases between the germline ends. The chain's CDR3 is CASRERTDTQYF. In nucleotides, the CDR3 is TGTGCCAGTCGGGAGCGCACAGATACGCAGTATTTT.

The rearrangement joins TRBV6-1 to TRBJ2-2; no firm D call. This CDR3 is built from 13 residues. The germline CDR1 and CDR2 sequences are MNHNS and SASEGT. The V end was cut by 6 bases, the J end by 5 bases, with 10 bases between. The DNA of the CDR3 is TGTGCCAGCAGGAACCTCCGAACCGGGGAGCTGTTTTTT. Translation gives CASRNLRTGELFF.

The V call is TRBV27, the J call TRBJ2-1; no reliable D call. Per germline, CDR1 MNHEY and CDR2 SMNVEV (reference sequence). Trimming left V 6 bases short and J 9 bases short, with 15 bases between. There are 13 residues in the CDR3. This CDR3 is CASSNLLLLEQFF. Here the CDR3 DNA reads TGTGCCAGCAGCAACCTACTACTCCTTGAGCAGTTCTTC.

This clonotype was counted between two and nine times. The chain has TRBV20-1 and TRBJ2-7; weak D call: TRBD2 (6 bases). The V and J ends lost 1 base and 6 bases respectively, with 19 bases between them. Germline V gives CDR1 DFQATT, CDR2 SNEGSKA (reference sequence). The CDR3 has 15 amino acids. CDR3 nucleotides: TGCAGTGCTAGAGGGGGTTCGGGGCGGGATGGCGAGCAGTACTTC. This translates into CSARGGSGRDGEQYF.

The V gene is TRBV12-3 or TRBV12-4, the J gene TRBJ2-7, with D possibly TRBD1 on 6 matching bases. Trimming cost V 0 bases and J 6 bases, with 12 bases left between them. The CDR3 has 14 amino acids. The CDR3 nucleotides are TGTGCCAGCAGTTTAGCACAGGGTGGGGCCGAGCAGTACTTC. Residues: CASSLAQGGAEQYF.

This clonotype has more than one count but fewer than ten. The chain links TRBV20-1 to TRBJ2-5, with 11 bases lining up with TRBD2. The ends lost 4 bases at V and 2 bases at J; junction bases unmatched: 9. The CDR3 is 16 amino acids. Germline CDR1 and CDR2: DFQATT and SNEGSKA (reference sequence). This chain's CDR3 is CSATVPGLAVQETQYF. In nucleotides, the CDR3 is TGCAGTGCTACAGTGCCGGGACTAGCGGTGCAAGAGACCCAGTACTTC.